This TCR beta chain was captured by sequencing in a study of T cells in tuberculosis. Looking at the study overall: The T cells targeted glucose monomycolate, a mycobacterial lipid, via CD1B. Regarding the study as a whole: The stringent gate may have excluded weak CD1B-GMM tetramer binders.

The CDR3 extends over 17 amino acids. Germline CDR1 ENHRY, CDR2 SYGVKD. Produced via immunoSEQ multiplex PCR; TCRdb's table is partial and in-frame only. In the table there are about 54,000 clones, over 75% of which are singletons. As concerns this clone: The germline gene is not matched at one end of the junction; a read error may be the cause.

After thawing and overnight rest, PBMC were stained with GMM-loaded CD1B tetramer, viability dye and anti-CD3 for sorting. The CD1B tetramers carried C32 glucose monomycolate purified from Rhodococcus equi. PBMC for tetramer sorting were first depleted of CD14-expressing monocytes. From each donor, some 96,000 tetramer-negative cells were sorted. The gene calls are TRBV10-3 and TRBJ1-2; TRBD1 agrees at 9 bases. The sequence derives from an adult woman with latent tuberculosis. Sequenced input: CD1b-GMM tetramer-negative cells sorted from PBMCs. CDR3 residues: CAVSHLPGQGLNYGYTF. CDR3 nucleotides: TGTGCCGTCAGCCACTTACCGGGACAGGGACTAAACTATGGCTACACCTTC.